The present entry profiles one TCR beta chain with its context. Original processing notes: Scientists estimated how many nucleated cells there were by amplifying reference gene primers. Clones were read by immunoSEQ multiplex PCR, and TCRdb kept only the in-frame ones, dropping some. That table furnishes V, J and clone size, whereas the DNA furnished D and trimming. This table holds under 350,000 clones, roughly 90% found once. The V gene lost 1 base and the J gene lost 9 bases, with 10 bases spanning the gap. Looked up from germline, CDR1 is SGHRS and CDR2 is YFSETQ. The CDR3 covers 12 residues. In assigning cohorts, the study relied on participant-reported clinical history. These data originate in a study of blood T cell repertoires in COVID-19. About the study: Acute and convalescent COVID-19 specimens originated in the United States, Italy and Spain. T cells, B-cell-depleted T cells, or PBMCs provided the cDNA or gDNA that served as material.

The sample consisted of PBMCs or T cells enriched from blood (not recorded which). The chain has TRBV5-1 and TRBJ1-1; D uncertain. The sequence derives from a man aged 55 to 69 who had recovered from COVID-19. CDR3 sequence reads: CASSLFPGKAFF. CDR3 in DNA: TGCGCCAGCAGCTTGTTTCCGGGAAAAGCTTTCTTT.